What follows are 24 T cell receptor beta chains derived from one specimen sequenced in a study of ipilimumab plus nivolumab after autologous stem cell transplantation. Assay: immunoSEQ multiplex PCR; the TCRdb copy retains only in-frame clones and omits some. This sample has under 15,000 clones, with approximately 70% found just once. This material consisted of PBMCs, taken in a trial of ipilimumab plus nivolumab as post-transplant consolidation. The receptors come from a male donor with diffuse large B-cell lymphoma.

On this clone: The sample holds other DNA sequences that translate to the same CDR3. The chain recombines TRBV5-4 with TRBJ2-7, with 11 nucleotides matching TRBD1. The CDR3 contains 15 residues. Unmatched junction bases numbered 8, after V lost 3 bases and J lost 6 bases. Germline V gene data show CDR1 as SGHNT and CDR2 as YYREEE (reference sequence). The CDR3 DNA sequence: TGTGCCAGCAGCTCCGGGACAGGGGGAATCGTCGAGCAGTACTTC. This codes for CASSSGTGGIVEQYF. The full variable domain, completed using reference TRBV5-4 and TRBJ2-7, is ETGVTQSPTHLIKTRGQQVTLRCSSQSGHNTVSWYQQALGQGPQFIFQYYREEENGRGNFPPRFSGLQFPNYSSELNVNALELDDSALYLCASSSGTGGIVEQYFGPGTRLTVT.

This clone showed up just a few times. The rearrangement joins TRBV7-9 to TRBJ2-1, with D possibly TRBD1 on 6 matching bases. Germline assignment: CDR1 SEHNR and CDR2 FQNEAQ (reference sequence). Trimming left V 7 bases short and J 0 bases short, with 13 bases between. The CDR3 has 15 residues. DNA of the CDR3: TGTGCCAGCACCAACACAGGGTTCTCCTACAATGAGCAGTTCTTC. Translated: CASTNTGFSYNEQFF.

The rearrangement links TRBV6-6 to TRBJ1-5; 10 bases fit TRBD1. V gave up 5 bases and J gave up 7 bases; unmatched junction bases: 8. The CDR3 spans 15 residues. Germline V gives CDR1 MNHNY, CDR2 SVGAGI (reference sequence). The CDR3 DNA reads TGTGCCAGCAGTAGTGCCGGACAGGGGGGGCAGCCCCAGCATTTT. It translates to CASSSAGQGGQPQHF.

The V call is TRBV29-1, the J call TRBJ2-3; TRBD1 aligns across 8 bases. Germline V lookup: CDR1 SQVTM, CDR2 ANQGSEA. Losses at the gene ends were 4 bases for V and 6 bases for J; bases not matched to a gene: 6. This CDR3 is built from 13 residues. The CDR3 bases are TGCAGCGTTGTGGCAGGGGGCATGGATACGCAGTATTTT. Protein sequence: CSVVAGGMDTQYF.

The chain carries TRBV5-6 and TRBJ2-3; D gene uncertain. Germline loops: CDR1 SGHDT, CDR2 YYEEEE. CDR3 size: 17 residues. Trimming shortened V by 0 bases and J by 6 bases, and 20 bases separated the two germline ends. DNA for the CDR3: TGTGCCAGCAGCTTGGATCTCAGTAATCCAGCAACGGATACGCAGTATTTT. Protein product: CASSLDLSNPATDTQYF.

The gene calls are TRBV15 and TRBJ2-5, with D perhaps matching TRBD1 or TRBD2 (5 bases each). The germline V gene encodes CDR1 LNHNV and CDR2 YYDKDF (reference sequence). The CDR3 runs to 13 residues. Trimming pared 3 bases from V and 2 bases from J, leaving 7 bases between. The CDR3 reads CATSRRGQETQYF. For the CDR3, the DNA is TGTGCCACCAGCAGGAGGGGACAAGAGACCCAGTACTTC.

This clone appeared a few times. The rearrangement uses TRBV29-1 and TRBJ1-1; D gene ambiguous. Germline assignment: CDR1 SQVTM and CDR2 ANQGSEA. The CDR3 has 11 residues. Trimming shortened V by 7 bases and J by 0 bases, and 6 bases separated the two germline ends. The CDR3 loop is CSAGVNTEAFF. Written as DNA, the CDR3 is TGCAGCGCCGGGGTGAACACTGAAGCTTTCTTT.

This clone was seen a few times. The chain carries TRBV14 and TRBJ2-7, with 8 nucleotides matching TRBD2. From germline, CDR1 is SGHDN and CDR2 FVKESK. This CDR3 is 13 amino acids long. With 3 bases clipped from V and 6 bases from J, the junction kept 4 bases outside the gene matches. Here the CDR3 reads CASSQGLVVEQYF. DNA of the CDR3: TGTGCCAGCAGCCAGGGACTAGTTGTCGAGCAGTACTTC.

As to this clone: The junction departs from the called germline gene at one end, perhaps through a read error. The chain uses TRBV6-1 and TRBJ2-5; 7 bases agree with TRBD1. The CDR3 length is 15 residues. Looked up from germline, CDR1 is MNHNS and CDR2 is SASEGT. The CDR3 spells CASSSGQSWKETLYF. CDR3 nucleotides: TGTGCCAGCAGTTCGGGACAGAGTTGGAAAGAGACCCTGTACTTC.

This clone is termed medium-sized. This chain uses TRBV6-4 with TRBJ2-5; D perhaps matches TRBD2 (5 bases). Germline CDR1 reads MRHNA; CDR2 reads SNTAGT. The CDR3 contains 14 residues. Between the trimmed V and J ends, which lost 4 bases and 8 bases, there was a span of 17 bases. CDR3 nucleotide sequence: TGTGCCAGCAGTGGCGCGGACTCCACGTTTACCCAGTACTTC. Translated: CASSGADSTFTQYF.

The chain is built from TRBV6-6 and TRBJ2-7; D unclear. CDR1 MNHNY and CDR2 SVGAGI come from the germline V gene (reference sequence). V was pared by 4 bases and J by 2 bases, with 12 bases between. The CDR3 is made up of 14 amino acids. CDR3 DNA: TGTGCCAGCAGTTCCCCGACGGCCACCTACGAGCAGTACTTC. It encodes CASSSPTATYEQYF.

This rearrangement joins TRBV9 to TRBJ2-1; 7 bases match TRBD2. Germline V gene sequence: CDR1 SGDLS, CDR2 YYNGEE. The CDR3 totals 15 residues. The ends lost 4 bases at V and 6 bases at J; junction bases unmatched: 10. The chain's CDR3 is CASSFSSGFGNEQFF. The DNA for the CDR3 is TGTGCCAGCAGCTTCTCTAGCGGCTTTGGCAATGAGCAGTTCTTC.

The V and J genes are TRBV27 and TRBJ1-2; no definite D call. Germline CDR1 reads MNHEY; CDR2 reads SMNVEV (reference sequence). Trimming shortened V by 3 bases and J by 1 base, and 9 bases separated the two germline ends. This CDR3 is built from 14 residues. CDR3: CASSFGGSNYGYTF. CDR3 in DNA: TGTGCCAGCAGTTTCGGAGGGAGTAACTATGGCTACACCTTC.

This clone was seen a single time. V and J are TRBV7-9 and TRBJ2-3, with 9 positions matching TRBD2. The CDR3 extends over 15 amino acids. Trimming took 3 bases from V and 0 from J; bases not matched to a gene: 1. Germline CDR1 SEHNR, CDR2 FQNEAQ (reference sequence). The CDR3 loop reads CASSFLAGSTDTQYF. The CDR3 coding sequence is TGTGCCAGCAGCTTCCTAGCGGGGAGCACAGATACGCAGTATTTT.

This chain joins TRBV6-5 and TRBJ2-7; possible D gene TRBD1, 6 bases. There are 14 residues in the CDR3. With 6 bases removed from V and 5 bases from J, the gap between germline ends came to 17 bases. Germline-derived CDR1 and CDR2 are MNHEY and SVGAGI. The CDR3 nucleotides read TGTGCCAGCAGGGAGACAGGACCAAGGAACGAGCAGTACTTC. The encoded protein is CASRETGPRNEQYF.

The CDR3 region has the DNA TGTGCCAGCAGCTTAGCGGAGACCACGGGCGAGCAGTTCTTC. Protein product: CASSLAETTGEQFF. The chain employs TRBV7-9 and TRBJ2-1; no definite D call. The CDR3 loop spans 14 amino acids. Germline V gene data show CDR1 as SEHNR and CDR2 as FQNEAQ (reference sequence). Between the trimmed V and J ends, which lost 0 bases and 10 bases, there was a span of 13 bases.

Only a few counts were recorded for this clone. The CDR3 sequence is CASSVSQGVATYEQYF. DNA for the CDR3: TGTGCCAGCAGTGTCTCGCAGGGAGTAGCGACCTACGAGCAGTACTTC. The chain recombines TRBV6-1 with TRBJ2-7; either TRBD1 or TRBD2 may supply D (5 bases each). CDR1 MNHNS and CDR2 SASEGT come from the germline V gene. The V end was cut by 4 bases, the J end by 2 bases, with 18 bases between. This CDR3 region has 16 residues.

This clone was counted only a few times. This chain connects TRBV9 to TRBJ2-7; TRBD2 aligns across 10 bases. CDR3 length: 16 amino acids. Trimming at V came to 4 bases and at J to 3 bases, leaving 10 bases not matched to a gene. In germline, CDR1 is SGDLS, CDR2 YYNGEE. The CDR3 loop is CASSPRTGTSVYEQYF. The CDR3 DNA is TGTGCCAGCAGCCCCCGAACCGGGACTAGCGTCTACGAGCAGTACTTC.

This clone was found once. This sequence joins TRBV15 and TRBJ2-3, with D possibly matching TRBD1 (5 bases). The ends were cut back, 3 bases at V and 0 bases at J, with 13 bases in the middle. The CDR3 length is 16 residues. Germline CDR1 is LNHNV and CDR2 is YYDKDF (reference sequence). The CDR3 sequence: CATSSRGAASTDTQYF. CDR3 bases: TGTGCCACCAGCAGCCGTGGGGCGGCTAGCACAGATACGCAGTATTTT.

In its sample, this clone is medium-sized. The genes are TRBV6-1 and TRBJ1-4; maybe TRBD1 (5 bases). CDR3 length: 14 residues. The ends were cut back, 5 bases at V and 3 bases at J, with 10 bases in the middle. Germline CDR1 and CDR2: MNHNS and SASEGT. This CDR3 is CASSNGAANEKLFF. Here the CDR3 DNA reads TGTGCCAGCAGTAATGGGGCAGCTAATGAAAAACTGTTTTTT.

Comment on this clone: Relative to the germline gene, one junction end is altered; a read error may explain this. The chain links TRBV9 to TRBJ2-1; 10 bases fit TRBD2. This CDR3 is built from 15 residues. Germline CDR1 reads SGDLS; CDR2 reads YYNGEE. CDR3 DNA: TGTGCCAGCAGCGTAGCAGCGGGAGGGTACAATGGGCAGTTCTTC. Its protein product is CASSVAAGGYNGQFF.

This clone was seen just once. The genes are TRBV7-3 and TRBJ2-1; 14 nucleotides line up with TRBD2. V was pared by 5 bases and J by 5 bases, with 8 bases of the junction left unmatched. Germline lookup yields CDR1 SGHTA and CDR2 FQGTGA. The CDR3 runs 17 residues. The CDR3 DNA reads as TGTGCCAGCAGCCCCCTACCGGGACTAGCGGGGGACAATGAGCAGTTCTTC. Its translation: CASSPLPGLAGDNEQFF. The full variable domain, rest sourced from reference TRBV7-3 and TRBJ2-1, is GAGVSQTPSNKVTEKGKYVELRCDPISGHTALYWYRQSLGQGPEFLIYFQGTGAADDSGLPNDRFFAVRPEGSVSTLKIQRTERGDSAVYLCASSPLPGLAGDNEQFFGPGTRLTVL.

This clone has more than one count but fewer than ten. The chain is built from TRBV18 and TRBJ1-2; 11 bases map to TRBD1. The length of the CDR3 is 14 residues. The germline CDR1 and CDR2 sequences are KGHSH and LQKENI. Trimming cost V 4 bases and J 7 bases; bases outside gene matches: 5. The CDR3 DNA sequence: TGTGCCAGCTCACAGGGACAGGGGGACCGTGGCTACACCTTC. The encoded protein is CASSQGQGDRGYTF.

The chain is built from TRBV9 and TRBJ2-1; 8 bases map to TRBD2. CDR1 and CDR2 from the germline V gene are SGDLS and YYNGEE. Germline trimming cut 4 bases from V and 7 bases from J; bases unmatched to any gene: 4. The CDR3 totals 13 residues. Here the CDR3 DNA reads TGTGCCAGCAGCATAGCGGGATTTAATGAGCAGTTCTTC. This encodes CASSIAGFNEQFF. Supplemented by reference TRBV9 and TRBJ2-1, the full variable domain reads DSGVTQTPKHLITATGQRVTLRCSPRSGDLSVYWYQQSLDQGLQFLIQYYNGEERAKGNILERFSAQQFPDLHSELNLSSLELGDSALYFCASSIAGFNEQFFGPGTRLTVL.